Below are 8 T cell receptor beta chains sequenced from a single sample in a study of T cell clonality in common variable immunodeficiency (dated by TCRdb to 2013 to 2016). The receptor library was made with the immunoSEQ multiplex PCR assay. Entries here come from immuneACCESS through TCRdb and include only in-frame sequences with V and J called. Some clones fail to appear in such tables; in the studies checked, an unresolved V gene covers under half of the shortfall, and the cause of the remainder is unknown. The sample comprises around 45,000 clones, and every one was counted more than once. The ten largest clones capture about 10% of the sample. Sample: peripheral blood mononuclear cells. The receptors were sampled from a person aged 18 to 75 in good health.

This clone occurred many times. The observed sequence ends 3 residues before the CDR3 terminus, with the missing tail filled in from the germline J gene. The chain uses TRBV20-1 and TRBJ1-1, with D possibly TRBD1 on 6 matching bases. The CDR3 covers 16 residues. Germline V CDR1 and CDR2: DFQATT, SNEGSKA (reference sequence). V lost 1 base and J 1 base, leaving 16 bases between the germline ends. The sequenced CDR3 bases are TGCAGTGCTAGAGCGGGGGGCGCCGCGAGGAACACTGAA. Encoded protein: CSARAGGAARNTE. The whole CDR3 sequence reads CSARAGGAARNTEAFF.

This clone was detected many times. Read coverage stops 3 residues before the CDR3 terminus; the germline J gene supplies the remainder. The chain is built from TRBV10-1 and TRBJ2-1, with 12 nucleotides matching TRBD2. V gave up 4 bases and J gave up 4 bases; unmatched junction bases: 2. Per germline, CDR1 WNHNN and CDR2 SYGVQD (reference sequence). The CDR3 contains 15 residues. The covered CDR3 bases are TGCGCCAGCAGTGCCGGGACTAGCGGGTACAATGAG. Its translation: CASSAGTSGYNE. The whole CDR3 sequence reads CASSAGTSGYNEQFF.

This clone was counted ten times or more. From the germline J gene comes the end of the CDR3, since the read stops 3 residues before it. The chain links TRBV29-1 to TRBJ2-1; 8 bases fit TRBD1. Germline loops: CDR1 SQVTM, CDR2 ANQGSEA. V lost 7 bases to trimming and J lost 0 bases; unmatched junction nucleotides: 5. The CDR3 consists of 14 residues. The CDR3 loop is CSAGGQASYNEQFF. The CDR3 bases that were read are TGCAGCGCCGGGGGACAGGCCTCCTACAATGAG.

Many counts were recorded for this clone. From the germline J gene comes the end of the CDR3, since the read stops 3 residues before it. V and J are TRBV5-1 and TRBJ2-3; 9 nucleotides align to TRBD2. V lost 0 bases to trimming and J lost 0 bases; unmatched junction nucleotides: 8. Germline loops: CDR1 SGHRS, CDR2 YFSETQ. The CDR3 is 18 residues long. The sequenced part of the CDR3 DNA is TGCGCCAGCAGCTTGGCGAGACTAGCGGAATCTAGCACAGATACG. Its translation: CASSLARLAESSTDT. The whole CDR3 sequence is CASSLARLAESSTDTQYF.

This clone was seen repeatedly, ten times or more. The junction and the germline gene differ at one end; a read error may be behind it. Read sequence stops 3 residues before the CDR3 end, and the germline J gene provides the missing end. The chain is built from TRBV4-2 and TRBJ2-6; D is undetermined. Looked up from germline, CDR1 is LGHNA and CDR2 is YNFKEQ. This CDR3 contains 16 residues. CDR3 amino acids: CASSQEAGSGANVLTF. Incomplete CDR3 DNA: TGCGCCAGCAGCCAAGAGGCAGGCTCTGGGGCCAACGTC.

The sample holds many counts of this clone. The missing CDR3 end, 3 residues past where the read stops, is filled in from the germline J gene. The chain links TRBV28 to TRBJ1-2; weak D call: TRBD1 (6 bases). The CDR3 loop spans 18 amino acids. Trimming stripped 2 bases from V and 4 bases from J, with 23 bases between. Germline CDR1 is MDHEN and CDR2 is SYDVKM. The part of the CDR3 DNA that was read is TGTGCCAGCAGTTTAGTTTATAGGGTGAGAAGACAGGTCTATGGC. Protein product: CASSLVYRVRRQVYG. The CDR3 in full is CASSLVYRVRRQVYGYTF.

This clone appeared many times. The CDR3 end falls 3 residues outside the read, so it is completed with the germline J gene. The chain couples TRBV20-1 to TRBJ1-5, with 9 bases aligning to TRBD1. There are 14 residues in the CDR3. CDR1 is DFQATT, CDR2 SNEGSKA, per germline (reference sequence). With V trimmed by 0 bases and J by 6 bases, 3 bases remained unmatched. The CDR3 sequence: CSAREDRGTQPQHF. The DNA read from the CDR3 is TGCAGTGCTAGAGAGGACAGGGGCACTCAGCCC.

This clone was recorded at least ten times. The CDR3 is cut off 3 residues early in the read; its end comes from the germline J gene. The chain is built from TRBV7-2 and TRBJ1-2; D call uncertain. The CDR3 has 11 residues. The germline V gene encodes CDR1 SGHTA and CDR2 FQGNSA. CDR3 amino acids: CASSQTGGYTF. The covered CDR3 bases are TGTGCCAGCAGCCAAACGGGGGGC.